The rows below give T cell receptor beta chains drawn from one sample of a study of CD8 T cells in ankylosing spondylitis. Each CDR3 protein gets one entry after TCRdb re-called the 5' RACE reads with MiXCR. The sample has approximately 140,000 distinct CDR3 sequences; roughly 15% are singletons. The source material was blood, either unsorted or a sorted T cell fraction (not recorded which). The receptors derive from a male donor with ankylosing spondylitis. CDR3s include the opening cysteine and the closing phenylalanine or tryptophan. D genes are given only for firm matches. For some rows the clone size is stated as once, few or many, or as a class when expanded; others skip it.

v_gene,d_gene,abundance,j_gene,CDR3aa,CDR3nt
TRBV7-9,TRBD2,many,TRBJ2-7,CASSSGTSREQYF,TGTGCCAGCAGCTCGGGGACTAGCCGCGAGCAGTACTTC
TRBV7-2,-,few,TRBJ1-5,CASSLRTPGQPQHF,TGTGCCAGCAGCTTAAGGACACCGGGTCAGCCCCAGCATTTT
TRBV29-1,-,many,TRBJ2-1,CSAPGYHGSEQFF,TGCAGCGCCCCAGGGTATCATGGTAGTGAGCAGTTCTTC
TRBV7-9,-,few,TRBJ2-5,CASSRRAGETQYF,TGTGCCAGCAGCCGCCGGGCTGGGGAGACCCAGTACTTC
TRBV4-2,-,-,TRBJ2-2,CASSLPDSNTGELFF,TGTGCCAGCAGCCTACCGGACTCGAACACCGGGGAGCTGTTTTTT
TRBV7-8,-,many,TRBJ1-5,CASSLDPAGIGQPQHF,TGTGCCAGCAGCTTAGACCCCGCAGGGATAGGTCAGCCCCAGCATTTT
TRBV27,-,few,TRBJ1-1,CASSSQSRTEAFF,TGTGCCAGCAGTTCCCAGTCGAGGACTGAAGCTTTCTTT
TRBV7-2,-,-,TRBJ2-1,CASSLGPDRSYNEQFF,TGTGCCAGCAGCTTAGGGCCCGATCGCTCCTACAATGAGCAGTTCTTC
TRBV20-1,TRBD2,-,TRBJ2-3,CSVNPPWTSGAGADTQYF,TGCAGTGTAAACCCCCCCTGGACTAGCGGGGCGGGGGCAGATACGCAGTATTTT
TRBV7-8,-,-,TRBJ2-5,CASSPTRSVRETQYF,TGTGCCAGCAGCCCGACAAGGAGTGTAAGAGAGACCCAGTACTTC
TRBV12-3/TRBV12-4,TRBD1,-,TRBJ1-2,CASSFRGLMGYTF,TGTGCCAGCAGTTTCAGGGGGCTAATGGGCTACACCTTC
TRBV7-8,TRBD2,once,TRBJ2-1,CASSFATSGNYNEQFF,TGTGCCAGCAGCTTTGCGACTAGCGGGAACTACAATGAGCAGTTCTTC
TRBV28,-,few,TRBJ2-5,CASSLYFPSGRLETQYF,TGTGCCAGCAGTCTCTATTTCCCCTCGGGAAGGCTAGAGACCCAGTACTTC
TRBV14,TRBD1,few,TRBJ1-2,CASSQSTGGRRYGYTF,TGTGCCAGCAGCCAATCGACAGGGGGCAGACGGTATGGCTACACCTTC
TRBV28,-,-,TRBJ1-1,CASARVDGEAFF,TGTGCCAGCGCCAGGGTAGACGGTGAAGCTTTCTTT